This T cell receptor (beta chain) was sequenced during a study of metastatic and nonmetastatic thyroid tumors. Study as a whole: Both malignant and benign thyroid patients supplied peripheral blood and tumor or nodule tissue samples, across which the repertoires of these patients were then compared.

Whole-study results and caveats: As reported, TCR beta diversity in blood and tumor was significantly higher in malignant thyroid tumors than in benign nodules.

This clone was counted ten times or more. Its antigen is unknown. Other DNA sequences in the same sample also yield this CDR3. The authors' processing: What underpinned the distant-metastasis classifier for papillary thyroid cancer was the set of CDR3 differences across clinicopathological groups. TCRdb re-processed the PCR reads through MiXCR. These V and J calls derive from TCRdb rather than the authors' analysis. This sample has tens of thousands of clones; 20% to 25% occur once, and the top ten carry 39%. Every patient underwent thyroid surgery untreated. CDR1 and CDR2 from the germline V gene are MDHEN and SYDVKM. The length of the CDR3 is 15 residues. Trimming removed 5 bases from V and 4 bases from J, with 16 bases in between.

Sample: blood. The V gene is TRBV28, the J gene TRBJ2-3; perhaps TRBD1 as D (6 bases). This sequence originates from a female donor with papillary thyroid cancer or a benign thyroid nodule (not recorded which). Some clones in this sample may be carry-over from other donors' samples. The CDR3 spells CASSPYRDFSDTQYF. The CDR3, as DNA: TGTGCCAGCAGTCCCTACAGGGATTTCTCAGATACGCAGTATTTT.